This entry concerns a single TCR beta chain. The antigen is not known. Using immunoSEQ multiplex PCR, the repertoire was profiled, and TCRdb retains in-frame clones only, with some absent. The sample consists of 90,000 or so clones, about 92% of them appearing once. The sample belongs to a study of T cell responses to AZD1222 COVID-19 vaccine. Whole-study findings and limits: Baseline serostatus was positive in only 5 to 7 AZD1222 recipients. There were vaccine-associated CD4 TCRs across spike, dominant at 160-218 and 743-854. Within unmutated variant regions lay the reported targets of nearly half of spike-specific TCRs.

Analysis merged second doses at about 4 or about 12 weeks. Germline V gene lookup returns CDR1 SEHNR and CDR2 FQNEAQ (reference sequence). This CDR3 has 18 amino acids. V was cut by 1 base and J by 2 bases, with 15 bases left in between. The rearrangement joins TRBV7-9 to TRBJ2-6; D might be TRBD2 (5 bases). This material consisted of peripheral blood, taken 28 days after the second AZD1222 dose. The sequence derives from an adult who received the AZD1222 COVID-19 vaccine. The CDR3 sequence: CASSLVPGLVAGANVLTF. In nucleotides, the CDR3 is TGTGCCAGCAGCTTAGTCCCGGGATTAGTGGCTGGGGCCAACGTCCTGACTTTC.